This T cell receptor beta chain originates from a study of blood T cell repertoires in COVID-19. Study summary: From the United States, Italy and Spain came samples of acute and convalescent COVID-19. T cells, B-cell-depleted T cells, or PBMCs supplied cDNA or gDNA.

Produced via immunoSEQ multiplex PCR; TCRdb's table is partial and in-frame only. The sample carries some 150,000 clones, around 87% recorded once. Trimming took off 3 bases at V and 4 bases at J, with 15 bases between the two ends. The CDR3 extends over 15 amino acids. Germline values: CDR1 SNHLY, CDR2 FYNNEI. The receptor was isolated from a man aged 50-60 years who had recovered from COVID-19. The specimen sequenced was peripheral blood. The genes are TRBV2 and TRBJ1-1; perhaps TRBD1 as D (6 bases). The chain's CDR3 is CASSDRGAIVTEAFF. The CDR3 bases are TGTGCCAGCAGTGACCGGGGGGCTATCGTCACTGAAGCTTTCTTT.